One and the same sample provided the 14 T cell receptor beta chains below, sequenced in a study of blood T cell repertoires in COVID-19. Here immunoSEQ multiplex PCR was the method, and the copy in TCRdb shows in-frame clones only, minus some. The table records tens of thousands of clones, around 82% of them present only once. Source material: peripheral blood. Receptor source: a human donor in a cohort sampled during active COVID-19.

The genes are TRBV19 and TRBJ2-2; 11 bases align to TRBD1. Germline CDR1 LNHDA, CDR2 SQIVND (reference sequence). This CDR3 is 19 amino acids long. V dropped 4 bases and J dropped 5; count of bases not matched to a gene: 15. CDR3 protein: CASSTGDRGSDPGTGELFF. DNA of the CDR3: TGTGCCAGTAGTACCGGGGACAGGGGGTCTGACCCAGGGACCGGGGAGCTGTTTTTT.

CDR3 region: CASSNRGKETQYF. CDR3 in DNA: TGTGCCAGCAGTAACAGGGGGAAAGAGACCCAGTACTTC. This chain joins TRBV27 and TRBJ2-5, with 8 bases that match TRBD1. The J segment lost 3 bases and the V segment lost 5 bases, leaving 2 bases of the junction unmatched. The CDR3 runs 13 residues. CDR1 is MNHEY and CDR2 is SMNVEV in the germline V gene (reference sequence).

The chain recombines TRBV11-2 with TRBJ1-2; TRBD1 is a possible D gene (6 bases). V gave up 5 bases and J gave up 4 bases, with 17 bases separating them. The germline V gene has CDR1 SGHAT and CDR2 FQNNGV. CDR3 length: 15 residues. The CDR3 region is CASSHEPRGTYGYTF. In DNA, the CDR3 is TGTGCCAGCAGCCACGAGCCCAGGGGTACCTATGGCTACACCTTC.

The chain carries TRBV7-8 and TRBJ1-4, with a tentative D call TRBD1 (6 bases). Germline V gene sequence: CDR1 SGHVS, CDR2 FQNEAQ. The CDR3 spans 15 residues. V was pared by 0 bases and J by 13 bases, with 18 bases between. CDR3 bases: TGTGCCAGCAGCTTAGCGCTGGGGGCGAGGGCCCTACTGTTTTTT. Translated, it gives CASSLALGARALLFF.

The CDR3 region has the DNA TGTGCCAGCAGCCCCAGTCTCACCGGGGAGCTGTTTTTT. Translated: CASSPSLTGELFF. V and J are TRBV5-5 and TRBJ2-2, with D hard to call. From germline, CDR1 is SGHKS and CDR2 YYEKEE (reference sequence). There are 13 residues in the CDR3. Trimming shortened V by 4 bases and J by 4 bases, and 8 bases separated the two germline ends.

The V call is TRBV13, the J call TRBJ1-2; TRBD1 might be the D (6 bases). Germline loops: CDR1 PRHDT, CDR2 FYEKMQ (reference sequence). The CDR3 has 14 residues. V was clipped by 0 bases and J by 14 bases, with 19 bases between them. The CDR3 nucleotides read TGTGCCAGCAGCTTAGGTGTGACAGGTCTAGTGGGGACCTTC. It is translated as CASSLGVTGLVGTF.

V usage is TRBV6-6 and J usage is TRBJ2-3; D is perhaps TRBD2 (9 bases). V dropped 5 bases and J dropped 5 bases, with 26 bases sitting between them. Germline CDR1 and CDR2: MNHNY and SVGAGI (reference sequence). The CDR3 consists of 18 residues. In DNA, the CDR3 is TGTGCCAGCAGTCCAGGGGGCTTGCTAGCGGGAACCCAAGATACGCAGTATTTT. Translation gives CASSPGGLLAGTQDTQYF.

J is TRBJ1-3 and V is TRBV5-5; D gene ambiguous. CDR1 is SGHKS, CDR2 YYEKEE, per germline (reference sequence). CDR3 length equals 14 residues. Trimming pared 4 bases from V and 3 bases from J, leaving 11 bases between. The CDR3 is CASSPDSYGNTIYF. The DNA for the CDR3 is TGTGCCAGCAGCCCGGACTCATATGGAAACACCATATATTTT.

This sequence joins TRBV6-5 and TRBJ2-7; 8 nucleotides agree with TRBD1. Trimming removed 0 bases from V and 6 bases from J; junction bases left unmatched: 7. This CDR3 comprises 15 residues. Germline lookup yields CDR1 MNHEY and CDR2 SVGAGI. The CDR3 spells CASSYSGQGASEQYF. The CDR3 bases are TGTGCCAGCAGTTACTCGGGGCAGGGGGCGAGCGAGCAGTACTTC.

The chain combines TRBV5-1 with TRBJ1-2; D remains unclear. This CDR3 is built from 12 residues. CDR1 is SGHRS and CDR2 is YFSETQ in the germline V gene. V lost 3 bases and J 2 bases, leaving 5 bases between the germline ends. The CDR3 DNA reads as TGCGCCAGCAGCTCCCAGAACTATGGCTACACCTTC. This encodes CASSSQNYGYTF.

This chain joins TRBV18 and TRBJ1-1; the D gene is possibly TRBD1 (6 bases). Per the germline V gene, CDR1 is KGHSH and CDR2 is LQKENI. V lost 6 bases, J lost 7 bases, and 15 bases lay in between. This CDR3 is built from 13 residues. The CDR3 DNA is TGTGCCAGCTCCAACGATCAGGACAGTGAAGCTTTCTTT. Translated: CASSNDQDSEAFF. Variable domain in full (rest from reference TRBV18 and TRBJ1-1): NAGVMQNPRHLVRRRGQEARLRCSPMKGHSHVYWYRQLPEEGLKFMVYLQKENIIDESGMPKERFSAEFPKEGPSILRIQQVVRGDSAAYFCASSNDQDSEAFFGQGTRLTVV.

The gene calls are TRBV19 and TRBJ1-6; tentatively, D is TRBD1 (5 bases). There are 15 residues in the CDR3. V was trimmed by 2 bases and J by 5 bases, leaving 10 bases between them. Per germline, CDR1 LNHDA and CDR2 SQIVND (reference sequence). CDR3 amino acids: CASSIQGNNNSPLHF. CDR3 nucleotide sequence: TGTGCCAGTAGTATACAGGGCAATAATAATTCACCCCTCCACTTT.

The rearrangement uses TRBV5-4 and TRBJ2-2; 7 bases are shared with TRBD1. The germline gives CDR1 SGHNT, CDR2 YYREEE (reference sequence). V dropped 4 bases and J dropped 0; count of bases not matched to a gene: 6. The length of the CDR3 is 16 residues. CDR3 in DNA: TGTGCCAGCAGCGCAGGGGGTTCCGCGAACACCGGGGAGCTGTTTTTT. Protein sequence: CASSAGGSANTGELFF. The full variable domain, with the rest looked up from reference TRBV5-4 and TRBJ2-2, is ETGVTQSPTHLIKTRGQQVTLRCSSQSGHNTVSWYQQALGQGPQFIFQYYREEENGRGNFPPRFSGLQFPNYSSELNVNALELDDSALYLCASSAGGSANTGELFFGEGSRLTVL.

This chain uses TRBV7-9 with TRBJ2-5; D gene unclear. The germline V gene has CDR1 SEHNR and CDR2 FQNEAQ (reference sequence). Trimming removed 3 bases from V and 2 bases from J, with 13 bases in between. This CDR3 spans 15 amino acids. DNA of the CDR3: TGTGCCAGCAGCTTTCCCTTGCCGGGTCAAGAGACCCAGTACTTC. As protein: CASSFPLPGQETQYF.